This T cell receptor beta chain was retrieved from a study of shared clonotypes between healthy human individuals. This table comes from immunoSEQ multiplex PCR, and its TCRdb copy is limited to in-frame clones, with some not included. The sample holds about 2.3 million clones; over 90% are singletons and the top ten take 0.35% to 0.5%. V lost 6 bases, J lost 5 bases, and 10 bases lay in between. There are 12 residues in the CDR3. Looked up from germline, CDR1 is MNHEY and CDR2 is SVGAGI. This clone was picked up one time. The V call is TRBV6-5, the J call TRBJ2-5, with D possibly TRBD2 on 5 matching bases. The sample comprised naive CD4+ T cells from PBMCs. Subset: CD45RA+ positively selected. This TCR came from a man between 18 and 29 years old in good health. Some clones in this sample may be carry-over from other donors' samples. CDR3 bases: TGTGCCAGCAGCCCGGGGTGGGAGACCCAGTACTTC. Protein sequence: CASSPGWETQYF.